These 6 T cell receptor beta chains were sequenced from one sample in a study of metastatic and nonmetastatic thyroid tumors. There were no patients who had received any treatment before thyroid surgery. TCRdb used MiXCR to call clones anew from the PCR reads. This sample yields 91,000 or so clones, of which about an eighth are seen a single time; roughly 12% belongs to the top ten. Sequencing input: blood. These receptors originate from a female donor with papillary thyroid cancer or a benign thyroid nodule (not recorded which). Some clones in this sample may be carry-over from other donors' samples.

This clone was counted at least ten times. The V call is TRBV18, the J call TRBJ2-7; 12 bases map to TRBD1. The length of the CDR3 is 15 residues. With 2 bases clipped from V and 5 bases from J, the junction kept 4 bases outside the gene matches. Germline CDR1 and CDR2: KGHSH and LQKENI. The CDR3 DNA follows: TGTGCCAGCTCACCATTGGGGACAGGGGGCAACGAGCAGTACTTC. This translates into CASSPLGTGGNEQYF.

This clone appeared many times. CDR3 amino acids: CAWTPSTDTQYF. CDR3 DNA: TGTGCCTGGACCCCATCCACAGATACGCAGTATTTT. The chain uses TRBV30 and TRBJ2-3; D not certain. CDR1 and CDR2 from the germline V gene are GTSNPN and SVGIG (reference sequence). The CDR3 has 12 residues. Trimming left V 4 bases short and J 2 bases short, with 7 bases between. Looking up the rest from reference TRBV30 and TRBJ2-3 gives the full variable domain: SQTIHQWPATLVQPVGSPLSLECTVEGTSNPNLYWYRQAAGRGLQLLFYSVGIGQISSEVPQNLSASRPQDRQFILSSKKLLLSDSGFYLCAWTPSTDTQYFGPGTRLTVL.

This clone was counted at least ten times. The rearrangement uses TRBV7-3 and TRBJ2-1; TRBD2 matches at 12 bases. The trim removed 0 bases at V and 4 bases at J, leaving 4 bases unmatched. Germline V gene sequence: CDR1 SGHTA, CDR2 FQGTGA. The CDR3 runs 17 residues. The CDR3: CASSLTGTSGHYNEQFF. The DNA of the CDR3 is TGTGCCAGCAGCTTAACCGGGACTAGCGGGCATTACAATGAGCAGTTCTTC.

This clone has a count of ten or more. The chain has TRBV27 and TRBJ2-7, with 7 bases identical to TRBD1. From germline, CDR1 is MNHEY and CDR2 SMNVEV (reference sequence). The J segment lost 0 bases and the V segment lost 5 bases, leaving 7 bases of the junction unmatched. CDR3 length: 15 amino acids. CDR3 amino acids: CASSQGQSPSYEQYF. CDR3 coding DNA: TGTGCCAGCAGTCAGGGACAGTCTCCCTCCTACGAGCAGTACTTC.

This rearrangement joins TRBV19 to TRBJ1-5; 10 nucleotides match TRBD1. CDR3 length equals 15 residues. Germline V gives CDR1 LNHDA, CDR2 SQIVND (reference sequence). The ends lost 4 bases at V and 13 bases at J; junction bases unmatched: 13. In DNA, the CDR3 is TGTGCCAGTAGTACTCCCCGGGACAGGGGCCCTAAACAGCATTTT. This gives the protein CASSTPRDRGPKQHF.

This clone was counted at least ten times. V is TRBV3-1 and J is TRBJ2-3; 8 bases are shared with TRBD2. Germline V gives CDR1 LGHDT, CDR2 YNNKEL (reference sequence). The CDR3 spans 16 residues. The V and J ends lost 2 bases and 3 bases, in that order; junction bases with no gene match: 7. The CDR3 loop is CASSQIRLAGTDTQYF. CDR3 DNA sequence: TGTGCCAGCAGCCAAATTCGGCTAGCGGGTACAGATACGCAGTATTTT.